This TCR beta chain emerged from a study of shared clonotypes between healthy human individuals. Method: immunoSEQ multiplex PCR; TCRdb's copy keeps in-frame clones and lacks some. Here the sample spans hundreds of thousands of clones, around 95% being singletons. Study outcomes and limitations: In a few donors, around 5.5% of naive CD4 clonotypes appeared in common.

The germline gives CDR1 LNHNV, CDR2 YYDKDF (reference sequence). After removal of 0 bases from V and 1 base from J, the junction contained 4 bases not matched to a gene. The length of the CDR3 is 16 residues. Terminally differentiated effector memory CD45RA+ cells were left out of the naive CD8 fraction, which was CD45RO-negative and positively selected for CCR7. The study enrolled healthy HIV-negative adults without recent acute infections or vaccinations as donors. Of note for this clone: Antigen: not known.

The genes are TRBV15 and TRBJ2-7; 9 bases agree with TRBD1. Sequenced material: naive CD8+ T cells sorted from blood. This TCR came from a woman under 40 in good health. CDR3 amino acids: CATSRDPGTGSYEQYF. The DNA for the CDR3 is TGTGCCACCAGCAGAGATCCGGGGACAGGGTCCTACGAGCAGTACTTC.